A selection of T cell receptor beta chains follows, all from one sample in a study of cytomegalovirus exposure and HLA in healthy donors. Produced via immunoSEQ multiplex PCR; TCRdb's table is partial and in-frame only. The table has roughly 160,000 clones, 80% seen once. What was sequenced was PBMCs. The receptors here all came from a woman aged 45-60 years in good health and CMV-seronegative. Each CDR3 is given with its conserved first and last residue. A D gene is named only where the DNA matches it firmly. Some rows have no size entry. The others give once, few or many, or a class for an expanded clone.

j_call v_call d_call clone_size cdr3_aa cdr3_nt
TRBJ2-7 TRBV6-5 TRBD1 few CASRTGTGLSHEQYF TGTGCCAGCAGGACCGGGACAGGACTATCCCACGAGCAGTACTTC
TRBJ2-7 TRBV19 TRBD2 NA CASSKLAGEPHEQYF TGTGCCAGTAGTAAGCTAGCGGGAGAGCCCCACGAGCAGTACTTC
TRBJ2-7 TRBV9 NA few CASSGHSGLYEQYF TGTGCCAGCAGCGGGCACAGTGGTCTCTACGAGCAGTACTTC
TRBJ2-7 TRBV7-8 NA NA CASSASYAVNYEQYF TGTGCCAGCAGCGCCTCCTATGCGGTAAACTACGAGCAGTACTTC
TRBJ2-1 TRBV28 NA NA CASSVAYNEQFF TGTGCCAGCAGTGTAGCCTACAATGAGCAGTTCTTC
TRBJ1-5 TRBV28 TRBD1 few CASSFGQAAGDQPQHF TGTGCCAGCAGTTTTGGACAGGCGGCTGGTGATCAGCCCCAGCATTTT
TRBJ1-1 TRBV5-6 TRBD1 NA CASSLAGTGINMNTEAFF TGTGCCAGCAGCTTGGCTGGGACAGGGATAAACATGAACACTGAAGCTTTCTTT
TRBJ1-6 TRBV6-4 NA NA CASSARLGPGSGSYNSPLHF TGTGCCAGCAGTGCCCGCTTAGGGCCAGGGTCAGGCTCCTATAATTCACCCCTCCACTTT
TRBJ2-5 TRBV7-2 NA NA CASSLQWQETQYF TGTGCCAGCAGCCTACAGTGGCAAGAGACCCAGTACTTC
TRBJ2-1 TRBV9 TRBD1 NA CASSSRTGGNEQFF TGTGCCAGCAGCAGCCGGACAGGGGGGAATGAGCAGTTCTTC
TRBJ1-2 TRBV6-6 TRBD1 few CASSYSEGGRGPGYTF TGTGCCAGCAGTTACTCAGAGGGGGGCAGGGGGCCCGGCTACACCTTC
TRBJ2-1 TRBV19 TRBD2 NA CASSFTPRTSGIINEQFF TGTGCCAGTAGTTTCACGCCCAGGACTAGCGGGATTATTAATGAGCAGTTCTTC
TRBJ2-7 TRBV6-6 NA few CASRAGQYYEQYF TGTGCCAGCAGGGCTGGACAGTACTACGAGCAGTACTTC
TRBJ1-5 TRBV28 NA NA CASSSPYRNQPQHF TGTGCCAGCAGTTCACCCTATCGCAATCAGCCCCAGCATTTT
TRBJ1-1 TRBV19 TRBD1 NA CASTTPGGQYTEAFF TGTGCCAGTACCACCCCAGGGGGGCAGTACACTGAAGCTTTCTTT
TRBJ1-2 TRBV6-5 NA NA CASSYSQGTSLNGYTF TGTGCCAGCAGTTATAGTCAGGGGACGTCACTAAATGGCTACACCTTC
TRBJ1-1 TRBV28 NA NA CASSLSGENTEAFF TGTGCCAGCAGTTTATCCGGGGAGAACACTGAAGCTTTCTTT
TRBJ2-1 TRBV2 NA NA CASSVIRGLEQFF TGTGCCAGCAGTGTCATCAGGGGCCTTGAGCAGTTCTTC
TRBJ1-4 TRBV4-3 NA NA CASSQRGQNEKLFF TGCGCCAGCAGCCAACGAGGACAGAATGAAAAACTGTTTTTT
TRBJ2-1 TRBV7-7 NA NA CASSPSLTLSGLSYNEQFF TGTGCTAGCAGCCCGTCACTAACGCTAAGCGGGCTTTCCTACAATGAGCAGTTCTTC
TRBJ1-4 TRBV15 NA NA CATSRDPRMGGEKLFF TGTGCCACCAGCAGAGATCCCAGAATGGGGGGTGAAAAACTGTTTTTT
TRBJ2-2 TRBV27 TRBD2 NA CASTPVNSGKNTGELFF TGTGCCAGCACTCCAGTTAACAGCGGGAAGAACACCGGGGAGCTGTTTTTT
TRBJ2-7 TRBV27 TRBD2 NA CASSLFPSGSPYEQYF TGTGCCAGCAGTTTATTTCCTAGCGGGAGTCCCTACGAGCAGTACTTC
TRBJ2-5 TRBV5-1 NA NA CASSFNQETQYF TGCGCCAGCAGCTTCAACCAAGAGACCCAGTACTTC
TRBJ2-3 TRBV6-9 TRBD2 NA CASRLLAGRGTDTQYF TGTGCCAGCAGACTTCTAGCGGGAAGAGGCACAGATACGCAGTATTTT
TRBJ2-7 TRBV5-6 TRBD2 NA CASSLGGSSYEQYF TGTGCCAGCAGCTTAGGCGGGAGCTCCTACGAGCAGTACTTC
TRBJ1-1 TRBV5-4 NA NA CASSLVGIKNTEAFF TGTGCCAGCAGCTTGGTCGGGATCAAGAACACTGAAGCTTTCTTT
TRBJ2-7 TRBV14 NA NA CASSQGLSLTYEQYF TGTGCCAGCAGCCAGGGACTTTCCCTTACCTACGAGCAGTACTTC
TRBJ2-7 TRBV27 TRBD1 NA CASSLSGQGGNEQYF TGTGCCAGCAGTTTATCAGGACAGGGGGGCAACGAGCAGTACTTC
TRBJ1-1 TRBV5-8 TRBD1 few CASSSRGYTEAFF TGTGCCAGCAGCTCCAGGGGGTACACTGAAGCTTTCTTT
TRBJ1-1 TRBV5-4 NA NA CASSLKPQGMNTEAFF TGTGCCAGCAGCTTAAAACCCCAGGGGATGAACACTGAAGCTTTCTTT
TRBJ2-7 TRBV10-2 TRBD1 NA CASKGTGIPEQYF TGCGCCAGCAAGGGGACAGGTATTCCTGAGCAGTACTTC
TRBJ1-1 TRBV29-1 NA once CSARPNLNTEAFF TGCAGCGCTCGTCCTAACTTGAACACTGAAGCTTTCTTT
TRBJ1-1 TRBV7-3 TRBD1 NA CASSLTGGDTEAFF TGTGCCAGCAGCTTGACAGGGGGTGACACTGAAGCTTTCTTT
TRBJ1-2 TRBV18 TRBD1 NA CASSPQTGVGGYGYTF TGTGCCAGCTCACCTCAAACAGGGGTGGGAGGCTATGGCTACACCTTC
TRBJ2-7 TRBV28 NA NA CASSFYFYEQYF TGTGCCAGCAGTTTTTACTTCTACGAGCAGTACTTC
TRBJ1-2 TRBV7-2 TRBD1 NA CASSSTGGYGYTF TGTGCCAGCAGCTCGACAGGGGGCTATGGCTACACCTTC
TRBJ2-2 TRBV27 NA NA CASSPIVTGELFF TGTGCCAGCAGTCCAATTGTGACCGGGGAGCTGTTTTTT
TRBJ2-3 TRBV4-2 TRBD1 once CASSPGTGDGKTDTQYF TGTGCCAGCAGCCCCGGGACAGGGGACGGGAAAACAGATACGCAGTATTTT
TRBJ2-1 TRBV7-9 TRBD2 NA CASSANLAGDEQFF TGTGCCAGCAGCGCCAACCTAGCGGGGGATGAGCAGTTCTTC
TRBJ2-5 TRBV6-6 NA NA CASRLLFGEQETQYF TGTGCCAGCAGATTACTTTTCGGGGAACAAGAGACCCAGTACTTC
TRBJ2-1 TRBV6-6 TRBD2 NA CASRAGTSGSYNEQFF TGTGCCAGCAGGGCCGGGACTAGCGGCTCCTACAATGAGCAGTTCTTC
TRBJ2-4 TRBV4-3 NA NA CASSQEGENIQYF TGCGCCAGCAGCCAAGAAGGGGAAAACATTCAGTACTTC
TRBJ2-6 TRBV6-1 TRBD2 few CASSGGGRVGANVLTF TGTGCCAGCAGTGGGGGAGGGCGTGTTGGGGCCAACGTCCTGACTTTC
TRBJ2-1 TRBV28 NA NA CASSFQGTSNEQFF TGTGCCAGCAGTTTTCAGGGTACGTCCAATGAGCAGTTCTTC
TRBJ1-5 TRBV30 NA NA CAWSRGAPGNQPQHF TGTGCCTGGAGTCGGGGGGCCCCAGGCAATCAGCCCCAGCATTTT
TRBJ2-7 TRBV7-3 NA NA CASSPTLSGEQYF TGTGCCAGCAGCCCAACCCTTAGCGGCGAGCAGTACTTC
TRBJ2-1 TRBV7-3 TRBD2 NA CASSYSPSGSHNEQFF TGTGCCAGCAGCTACAGTCCTAGCGGGAGCCACAATGAGCAGTTCTTC
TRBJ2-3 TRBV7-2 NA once CASSPTSELAADTQYF TGTGCCAGCAGCCCCACCTCAGAACTAGCCGCAGATACGCAGTATTTT
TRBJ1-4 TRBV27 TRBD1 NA CASSYAGQGKLKLFF TGTGCCAGCAGTTACGCGGGACAGGGAAAACTAAAACTGTTTTTT
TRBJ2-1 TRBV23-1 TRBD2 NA CASSLGLAGREQFF TGCGCCAGCAGTCTCGGACTAGCGGGACGTGAGCAGTTCTTC
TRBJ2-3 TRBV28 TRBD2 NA CASSLRSSGSGADTQYF TGTGCCAGCAGTTTGCGGTCAAGCGGGAGCGGTGCAGATACGCAGTATTTT
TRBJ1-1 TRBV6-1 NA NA CASSEWPTEAFF TGTGCCAGCAGTGAATGGCCTACTGAAGCTTTCTTT
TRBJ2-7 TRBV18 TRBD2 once CASSPGTSVYEQYF TGTGCCAGCTCTCCAGGGACTAGCGTGTACGAGCAGTACTTC
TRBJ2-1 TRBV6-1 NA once CASIGAGQSNEQFF TGTGCCAGCATCGGAGCGGGACAAAGCAATGAGCAGTTCTTC